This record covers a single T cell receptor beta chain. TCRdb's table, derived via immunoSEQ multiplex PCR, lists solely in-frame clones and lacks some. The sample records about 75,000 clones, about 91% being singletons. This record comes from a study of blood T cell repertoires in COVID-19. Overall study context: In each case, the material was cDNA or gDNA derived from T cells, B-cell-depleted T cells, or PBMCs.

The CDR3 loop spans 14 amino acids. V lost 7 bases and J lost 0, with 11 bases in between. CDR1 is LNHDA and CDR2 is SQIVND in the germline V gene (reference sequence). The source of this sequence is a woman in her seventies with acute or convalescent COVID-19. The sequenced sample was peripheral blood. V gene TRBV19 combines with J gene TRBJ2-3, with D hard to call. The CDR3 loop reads CASKPPVSTDTQYF. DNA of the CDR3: TGTGCCAGTAAACCCCCAGTAAGCACAGATACGCAGTATTTT.